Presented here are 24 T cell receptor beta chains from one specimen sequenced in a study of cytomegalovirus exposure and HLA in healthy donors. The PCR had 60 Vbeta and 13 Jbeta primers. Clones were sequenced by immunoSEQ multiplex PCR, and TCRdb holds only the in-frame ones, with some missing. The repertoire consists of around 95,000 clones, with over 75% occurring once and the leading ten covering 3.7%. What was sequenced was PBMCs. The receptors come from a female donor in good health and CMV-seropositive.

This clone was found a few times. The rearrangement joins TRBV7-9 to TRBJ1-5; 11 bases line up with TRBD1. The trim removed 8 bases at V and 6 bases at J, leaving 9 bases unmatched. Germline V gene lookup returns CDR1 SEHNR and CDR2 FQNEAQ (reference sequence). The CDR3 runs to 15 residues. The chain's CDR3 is CASQRDRGFGQPQHF. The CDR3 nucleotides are TGTGCCAGCCAAAGGGACAGGGGGTTCGGTCAGCCCCAGCATTTT.

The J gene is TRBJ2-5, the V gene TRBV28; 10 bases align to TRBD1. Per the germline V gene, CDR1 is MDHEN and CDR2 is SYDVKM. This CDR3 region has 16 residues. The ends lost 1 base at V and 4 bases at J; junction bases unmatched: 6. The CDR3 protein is CASSLSGQGYVETQYF. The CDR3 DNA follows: TGTGCCAGCAGTTTATCGGGACAGGGGTATGTAGAGACCCAGTACTTC.

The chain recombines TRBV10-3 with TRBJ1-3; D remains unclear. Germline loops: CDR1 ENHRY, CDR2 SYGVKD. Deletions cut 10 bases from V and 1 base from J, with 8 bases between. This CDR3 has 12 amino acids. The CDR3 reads CATWRSGNTIYF. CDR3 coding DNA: TGTGCCACATGGAGGTCTGGAAACACCATATATTTT.

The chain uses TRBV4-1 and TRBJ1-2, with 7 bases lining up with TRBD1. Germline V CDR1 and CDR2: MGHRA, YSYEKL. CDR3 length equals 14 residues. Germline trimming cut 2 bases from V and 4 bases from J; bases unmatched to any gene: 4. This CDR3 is CASSQTGTVYGYTF. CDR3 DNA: TGCGCCAGCAGCCAAACCGGGACAGTCTATGGCTACACCTTC.

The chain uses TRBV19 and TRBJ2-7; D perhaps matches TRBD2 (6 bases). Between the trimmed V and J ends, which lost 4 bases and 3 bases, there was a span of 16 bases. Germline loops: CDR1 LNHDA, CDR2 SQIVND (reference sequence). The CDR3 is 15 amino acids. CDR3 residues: CASSTPYGGYYEQYF. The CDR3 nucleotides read TGTGCCAGTAGTACACCTTACGGGGGATACTACGAGCAGTACTTC.

This CDR3 is CASSLWQGEYGYTF. The CDR3, as DNA: TGTGCCAGCAGCTTGTGGCAGGGGGAATATGGCTACACCTTC. This chain joins TRBV5-6 and TRBJ1-2; 7 bases map to TRBD1. CDR1 is SGHDT, CDR2 YYEEEE, per germline. The junction had 5 bases not matched to a gene; V was cut back by 1 base and J by 5 bases. The CDR3 is made up of 14 amino acids.

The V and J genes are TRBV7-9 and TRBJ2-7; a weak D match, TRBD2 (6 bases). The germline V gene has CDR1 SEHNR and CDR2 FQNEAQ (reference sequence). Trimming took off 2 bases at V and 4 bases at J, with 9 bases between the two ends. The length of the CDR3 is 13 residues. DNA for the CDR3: TGTGCCAGCAGCTTAACGGAGGGGTACGAGCAGTACTTC. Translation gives CASSLTEGYEQYF.

CDR3 sequence: CASSPQGPPDGAFF. For the CDR3, the DNA is TGCGCCAGCAGCCCACAGGGCCCCCCGGACGGAGCTTTCTTT. This rearrangement joins TRBV5-1 to TRBJ1-1, with D possibly being TRBD1 (6 bases). The CDR3 loop spans 14 amino acids. CDR1 and CDR2 from the germline V gene are SGHRS and YFSETQ. V shed 4 bases and J shed 10 bases, with 20 bases lying between them.

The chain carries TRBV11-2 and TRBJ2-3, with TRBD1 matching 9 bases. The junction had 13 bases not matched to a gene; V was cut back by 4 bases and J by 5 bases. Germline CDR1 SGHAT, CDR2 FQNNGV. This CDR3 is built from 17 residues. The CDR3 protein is CASSSYGGTGSGDTQYF. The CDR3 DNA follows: TGTGCCAGCAGCTCTTATGGCGGGACAGGGTCGGGAGATACGCAGTATTTT. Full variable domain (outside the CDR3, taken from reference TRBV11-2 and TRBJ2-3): EAGVAQSPRYKIIEKRQSVAFWCNPISGHATLYWYQQILGQGPKLLIQFQNNGVVDDSQLPKDRFSAERLKGVDSTLKIQPAKLEDSAVYLCASSSYGGTGSGDTQYFGPGTRLTVL.

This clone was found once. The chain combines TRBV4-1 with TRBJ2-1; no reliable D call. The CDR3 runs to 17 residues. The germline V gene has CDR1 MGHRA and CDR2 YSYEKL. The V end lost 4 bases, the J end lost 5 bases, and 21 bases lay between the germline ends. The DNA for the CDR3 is TGCGCCAGCAGCCCTTCTCCCGACAAGGCGTGGAACAATGAGCAGTTCTTC. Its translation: CASSPSPDKAWNNEQFF.

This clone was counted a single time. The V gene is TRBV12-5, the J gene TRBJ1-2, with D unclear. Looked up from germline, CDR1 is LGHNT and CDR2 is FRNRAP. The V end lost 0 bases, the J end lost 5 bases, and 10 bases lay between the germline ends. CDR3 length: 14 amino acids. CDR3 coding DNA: TGTGCTAGTGGTTTGGTTCGGCGGGGTTATGGCTACACCTTC. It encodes CASGLVRRGYGYTF.

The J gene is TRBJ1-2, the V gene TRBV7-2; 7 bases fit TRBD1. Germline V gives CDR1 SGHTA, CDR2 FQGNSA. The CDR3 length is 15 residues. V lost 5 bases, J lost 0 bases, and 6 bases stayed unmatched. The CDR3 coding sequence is TGTGCCAGCAGCAGACTAGGGGGCTCTAACTATGGCTACACCTTC. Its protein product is CASSRLGGSNYGYTF.

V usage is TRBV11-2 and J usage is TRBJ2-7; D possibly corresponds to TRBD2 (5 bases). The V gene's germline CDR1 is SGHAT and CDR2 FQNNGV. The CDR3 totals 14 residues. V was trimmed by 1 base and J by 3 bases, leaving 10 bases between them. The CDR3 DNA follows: TGTGCCAGCAGCTTAGGCGGGCCGTTCTACGAGCAGTACTTC. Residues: CASSLGGPFYEQYF.

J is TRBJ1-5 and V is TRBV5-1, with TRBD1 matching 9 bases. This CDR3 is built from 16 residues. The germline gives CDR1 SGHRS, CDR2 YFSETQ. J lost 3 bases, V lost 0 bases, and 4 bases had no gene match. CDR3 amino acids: CASSLGQGGDNQPQHF. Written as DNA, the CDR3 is TGCGCCAGCAGCTTGGGACAGGGGGGAGACAATCAGCCCCAGCATTTT.

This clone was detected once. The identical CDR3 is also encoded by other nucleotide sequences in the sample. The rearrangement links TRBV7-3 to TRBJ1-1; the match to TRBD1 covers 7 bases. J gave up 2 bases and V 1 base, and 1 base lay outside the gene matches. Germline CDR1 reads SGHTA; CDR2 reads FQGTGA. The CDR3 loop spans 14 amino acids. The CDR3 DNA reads TGTGCCAGCAGCTTAATAGGGGGCAACACTGAAGCTTTCTTT. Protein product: CASSLIGGNTEAFF. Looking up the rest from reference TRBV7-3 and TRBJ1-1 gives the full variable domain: GAGVSQTPSNKVTEKGKYVELRCDPISGHTALYWYRQSLGQGPEFLIYFQGTGAADDSGLPNDRFFAVRPEGSVSTLKIQRTERGDSAVYLCASSLIGGNTEAFFGQGTRLTVV.

The CDR3 bases are TGTGCCTGGAGTGTCGTGGGGGCAGGGGGTCAGAACACTGAAGCTTTCTTT. Protein product: CAWSVVGAGGQNTEAFF. V usage is TRBV30 and J usage is TRBJ1-1, with TRBD1 matching over 7 bases. Germline CDR1 is GTSNPN and CDR2 is SVGIG (reference sequence). The CDR3 runs to 17 residues. V lost 0 bases, J lost 1 base, and 11 bases stayed unmatched.

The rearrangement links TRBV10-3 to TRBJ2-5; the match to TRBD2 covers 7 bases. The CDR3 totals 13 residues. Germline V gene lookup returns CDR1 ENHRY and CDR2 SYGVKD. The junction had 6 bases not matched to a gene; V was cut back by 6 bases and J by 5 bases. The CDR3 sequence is CAIRDLGGETQYF. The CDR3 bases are TGTGCCATCAGGGACCTGGGGGGGGAGACCCAGTACTTC.

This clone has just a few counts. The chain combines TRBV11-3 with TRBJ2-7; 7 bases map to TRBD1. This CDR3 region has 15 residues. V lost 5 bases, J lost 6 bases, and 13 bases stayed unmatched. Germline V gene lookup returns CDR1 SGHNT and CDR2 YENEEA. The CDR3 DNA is TGTGCCAGCAGCGCTGACAGGGAGCCCCTTTGCGAGCAGTACTTC. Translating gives CASSADREPLCEQYF.

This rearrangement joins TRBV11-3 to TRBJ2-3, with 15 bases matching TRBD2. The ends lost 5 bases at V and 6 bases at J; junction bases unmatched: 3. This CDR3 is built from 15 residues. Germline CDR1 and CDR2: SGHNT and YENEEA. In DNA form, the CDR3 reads TGTGCCAGCAGCCTGGGACTAGCGGGGGGCGATACGCAGTATTTT. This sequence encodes CASSLGLAGGDTQYF.

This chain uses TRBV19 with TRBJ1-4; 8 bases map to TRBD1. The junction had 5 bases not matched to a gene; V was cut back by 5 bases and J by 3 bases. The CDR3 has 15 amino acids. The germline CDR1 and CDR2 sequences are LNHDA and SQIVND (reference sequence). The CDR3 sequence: CASSLRTGPNEKLFF. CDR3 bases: TGTGCCAGTAGTCTACGGACAGGGCCTAATGAAAAACTGTTTTTT.

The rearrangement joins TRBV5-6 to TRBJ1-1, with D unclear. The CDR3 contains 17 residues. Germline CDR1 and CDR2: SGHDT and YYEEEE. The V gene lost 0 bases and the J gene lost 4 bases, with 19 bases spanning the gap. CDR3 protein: CASSLAYAKGGGTEAFF. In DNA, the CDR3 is TGTGCCAGCAGCTTGGCTTACGCAAAGGGTGGAGGCACTGAAGCTTTCTTT.

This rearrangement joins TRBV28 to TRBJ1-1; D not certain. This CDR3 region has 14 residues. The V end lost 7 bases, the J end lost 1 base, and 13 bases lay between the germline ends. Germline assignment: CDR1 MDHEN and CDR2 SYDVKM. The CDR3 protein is CASNPRGWNTEAFF. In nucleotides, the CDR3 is TGTGCCAGCAATCCCCGGGGTTGGAACACTGAAGCTTTCTTT.

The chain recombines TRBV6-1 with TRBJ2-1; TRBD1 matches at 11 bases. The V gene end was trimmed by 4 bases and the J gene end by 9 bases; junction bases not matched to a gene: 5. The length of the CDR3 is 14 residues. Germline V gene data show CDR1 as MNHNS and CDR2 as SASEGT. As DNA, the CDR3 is TGTGCCAGCAGTGTGGGGACAGGGGGACGTGAGCAGTTCTTC. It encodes CASSVGTGGREQFF.

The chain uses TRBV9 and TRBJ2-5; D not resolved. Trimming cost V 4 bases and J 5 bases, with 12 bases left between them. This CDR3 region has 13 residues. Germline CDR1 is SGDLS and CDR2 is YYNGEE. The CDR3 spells CASSPARLETQYF. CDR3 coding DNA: TGTGCCAGCAGCCCCGCGAGGTTGGAGACCCAGTACTTC.